This TCR beta chain was sequenced in a study of T cells in Graves' hyperthyroidism and ophthalmopathy. Amplified regions were TCR beta CDR3 sequences from RNA transcripts. The HTBI primer set served for first-round RT-PCR of the TCR CDR3. TCRdb processed the multiplex PCR reads anew with MiXCR; each CDR3 protein has one entry. The sample shows 600,000 to 650,000 distinct CDR3 sequences, less than 25% of them seen only once. Clinical Activity Scores of at least 3, NOSPECS grades of at least 4 and durations under 3 months characterized ophthalmopathy patients. Researchers barred patients who had uncontrolled infection, other autoimmune disease, pregnancy or lactation. Study-wide points: Most expanded thyroid clonotypes above 0.001 also appeared in blood. Model-based prediction identified ophthalmopathy a median roughly six months prior to its onset.

Trimming pared 3 bases from V and 7 bases from J, leaving 7 bases between. The CDR3 is made up of 12 amino acids. Germline V lookup: CDR1 SNHLY, CDR2 FYNNEI. This clonotype was seen only a few times. The antigen is undetermined. The sequenced material came from blood. The TCR comes from a man aged 25 to 40 with Graves' ophthalmopathy. V gene TRBV2 combines with J gene TRBJ2-1, with D maybe TRBD2 (5 bases). The CDR3 DNA follows: TGTGCCAGCAGTGACGGCGGGAATGAGCAGTTCTTC. This gives the protein CASSDGGNEQFF.